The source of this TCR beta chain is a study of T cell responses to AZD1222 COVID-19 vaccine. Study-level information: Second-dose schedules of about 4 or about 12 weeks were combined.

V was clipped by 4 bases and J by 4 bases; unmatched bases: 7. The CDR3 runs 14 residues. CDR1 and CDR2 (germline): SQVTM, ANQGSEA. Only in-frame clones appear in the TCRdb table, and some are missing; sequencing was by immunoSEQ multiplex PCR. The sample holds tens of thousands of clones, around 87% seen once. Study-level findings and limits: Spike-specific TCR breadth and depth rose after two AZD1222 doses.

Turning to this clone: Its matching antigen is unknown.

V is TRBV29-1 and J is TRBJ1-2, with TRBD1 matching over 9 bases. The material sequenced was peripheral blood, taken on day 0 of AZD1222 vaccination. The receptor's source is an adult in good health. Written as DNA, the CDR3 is TGCAGCGTTGTTACGACAGGGGGACTCTATGGCTACACCTTC. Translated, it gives CSVVTTGGLYGYTF.